The 17 T cell receptor beta chains in this list originate from one sample, sequenced in a study of T-cell memory formation after mild COVID-19. TCRdb reprocessed the 5' RACE reads via MiXCR and lists one record per CDR3 protein. This sample has 560,000 or so distinct CDR3 sequences, with roughly 17% found just once. Sequencing was performed on PBMCs or a T cell subset sorted from them (not recorded which). The receptors here all came from an adult woman who had mild COVID-19 (a few samples of this study predate the infection). Cell type and time point are not known.

This clonotype was counted a single time. The genes are TRBV30 and TRBJ2-7; 10 bases are a match to TRBD2. J lost 5 bases, V lost 0 bases, and 4 bases had no gene match. Germline loops: CDR1 GTSNPN, CDR2 SVGIG (reference sequence). This CDR3 is built from 14 residues. The CDR3 region has the DNA TGTGCCTGGAGTGTTTTAGCGGGAGGACACGAGCAGTACTTC. Translated: CAWSVLAGGHEQYF.

The rearrangement uses TRBV9 and TRBJ2-1; 8 positions agree with TRBD1. The ends lost 4 bases at V and 8 bases at J; junction bases unmatched: 8. Germline-derived CDR1 and CDR2 are SGDLS and YYNGEE. CDR3 length: 14 residues. The CDR3 nucleotides read TGTGCCAGCAGCCCGGACAGGGTTAGCTATGAGCAGTTCTTC. Protein sequence: CASSPDRVSYEQFF.

This chain connects TRBV6-5 to TRBJ1-2, with D possibly TRBD1 on 6 matching bases. The CDR3 totals 12 residues. Germline values: CDR1 MNHEY, CDR2 SVGAGI. The V end was cut by 6 bases, the J end by 8 bases, with 13 bases between. The CDR3: CASRQNTGGYTF. DNA for the CDR3: TGTGCCAGCAGACAAAATACAGGGGGCTACACCTTC.

The chain has TRBV3-1 and TRBJ1-1; no definite D call. This CDR3 has 13 amino acids. CDR1 and CDR2 (germline): LGHDT, YNNKEL (reference sequence). The germline V and J ends were trimmed by 2 bases and 5 bases, with 9 bases remaining between them. Here the CDR3 reads CASSQNGRTEAFF. The DNA of the CDR3 is TGTGCCAGCAGCCAAAACGGGAGAACTGAAGCTTTCTTT.

The chain links TRBV12-3 or TRBV12-4 to TRBJ2-1; D not certain. CDR3 length equals 14 residues. The ends were cut back, 3 bases at V and 1 base at J, with 7 bases in the middle. The CDR3 sequence: CASSFGLSYNEQFF. For the CDR3, the DNA is TGTGCCAGCAGTTTCGGTCTATCCTACAATGAGCAGTTCTTC.

This clonotype was seen a few times. V gene TRBV27 combines with J gene TRBJ2-2; tentatively, D is TRBD2 (6 bases). V shed 3 bases and J shed 7 bases, with 9 bases lying between them. CDR1 is MNHEY, CDR2 SMNVEV, per germline (reference sequence). CDR3 length: 13 residues. The CDR3 DNA follows: TGTGCCAGCAGTTTTGGGGGGTTCGGGGAGCTGTTTTTT. Translating it yields CASSFGGFGELFF.

The rearrangement links TRBV6-5 to TRBJ1-4; possible D gene TRBD1, 6 bases. The germline V gene has CDR1 MNHEY and CDR2 SVGAGI. Between the trimmed V and J ends, which lost 5 bases and 3 bases, there was a span of 13 bases. The CDR3 length is 15 residues. The CDR3: CASSERQVANEKLFF. The DNA for the CDR3 is TGTGCCAGCAGTGAGAGACAGGTGGCTAATGAAAAACTGTTTTTT.

This clonotype has just a few counts. V gene TRBV5-1 combines with J gene TRBJ2-7; perhaps TRBD1 as D (6 bases). V was trimmed by 4 bases and J by 0 bases, leaving 11 bases between them. Per germline, CDR1 SGHRS and CDR2 YFSETQ. There are 14 residues in the CDR3. The CDR3 DNA reads TGCGCCAGCAGCCTGCGGACAGCCTCCTACGAGCAGTACTTC. Translation gives CASSLRTASYEQYF.

J is TRBJ2-7 and V is TRBV7-2, with 11 positions matching TRBD1. Germline CDR1 SGHTA, CDR2 FQGNSA. The CDR3 contains 15 residues. With 5 bases clipped from V and 6 bases from J, the junction kept 9 bases outside the gene matches. The chain's CDR3 is CASSAAPGTGGEQYF. The CDR3, as DNA: TGTGCCAGCAGCGCAGCCCCCGGGACAGGGGGCGAGCAGTACTTC.

V gene TRBV4-3 combines with J gene TRBJ2-2; TRBD2 agrees at 10 bases. Unmatched junction bases numbered 8, after V lost 1 base and J lost 0 bases. Germline-derived CDR1 and CDR2 are LGHNA and YSLEER. The CDR3 runs to 19 residues. The CDR3 nucleotides read TGCGCCAGCAGCCAAGGACCCCACGGACTAGCGGCGAACACCGGGGAGCTGTTTTTT. Its protein is CASSQGPHGLAANTGELFF.

At least ten counts were recorded for this clonotype. This chain links TRBV24-1 with TRBJ2-3, with unresolved D. The CDR3 totals 15 residues. V was shortened by 1 base and J by 4 bases, with 11 bases between the two germline ends. Looked up from germline, CDR1 is KGHDR and CDR2 is SFDVKD. As DNA, the CDR3 is TGTGCCACCAGTGATTTCCGGACCGCGGCAGATACGCAGTATTTT. It yields the protein CATSDFRTAADTQYF.

The genes are TRBV4-1 and TRBJ2-7; TRBD1 agrees at 7 bases. This CDR3 has 14 residues. V gave up 8 bases and J gave up 5 bases; unmatched junction bases: 12. CDR1 is MGHRA, CDR2 YSYEKL, per germline. CDR3 DNA: TGCGCCAGCGCGACTATAGGGGGCCAGGACGAGCAGTACTTC. Amino acids: CASATIGGQDEQYF.

The J gene is TRBJ2-1, the V gene TRBV11-1; D gene ambiguous. The germline V gene has CDR1 SGHAT and CDR2 FQDESV (reference sequence). This CDR3 spans 14 amino acids. V was clipped by 5 bases and J by 7 bases, with 15 bases between them. CDR3 in amino acids: CASSPRLERNEQFF. The CDR3 DNA reads as TGTGCCAGCAGCCCCCGACTGGAGAGGAATGAGCAGTTCTTC.

This clonotype has just a few counts. J is TRBJ1-2 and V is TRBV29-1; TRBD1 agrees at 9 bases. CDR3 length: 13 residues. CDR1 SQVTM and CDR2 ANQGSEA come from the germline V gene. Unmatched junction bases numbered 2, after V lost 3 bases and J lost 3 bases. The CDR3 DNA is TGCAGCGTTGAGGACAGGGGAGACTATGGCTACACCTTC. Translation gives CSVEDRGDYGYTF.

This clonotype was seen a few times. The chain couples TRBV5-1 to TRBJ2-1, with D perhaps TRBD2 (7 bases). There are 15 residues in the CDR3. Germline CDR1 and CDR2: SGHRS and YFSETQ. The V end was cut by 1 base, the J end by 0 bases, with 8 bases between. CDR3 loop: CASSLRGASYNEQFF. CDR3 bases: TGCGCCAGCAGCTTGCGGGGGGCCTCCTACAATGAGCAGTTCTTC.

The chain carries TRBV9 and TRBJ1-1; D gene unclear. The CDR3 sequence is 14 residues long. Trimming cost V 4 bases and J 7 bases, with 17 bases left between them. Germline lookup yields CDR1 SGDLS and CDR2 YYNGEE. The CDR3 loop reads CASSNNPGPDEAFF. In nucleotides, the CDR3 is TGTGCCAGCAGCAACAACCCTGGCCCCGATGAAGCTTTCTTT.

V gene TRBV9 combines with J gene TRBJ1-3; possible D gene TRBD1, 6 bases. Trimming took off 4 bases at V and 2 bases at J, with 16 bases between the two ends. CDR3 length equals 16 residues. CDR1 SGDLS and CDR2 YYNGEE come from the germline V gene. CDR3 region: CASSTVGRGTGNTIYF. The CDR3 region has the DNA TGTGCCAGCAGCACCGTAGGGAGGGGGACTGGAAACACCATATATTTT.